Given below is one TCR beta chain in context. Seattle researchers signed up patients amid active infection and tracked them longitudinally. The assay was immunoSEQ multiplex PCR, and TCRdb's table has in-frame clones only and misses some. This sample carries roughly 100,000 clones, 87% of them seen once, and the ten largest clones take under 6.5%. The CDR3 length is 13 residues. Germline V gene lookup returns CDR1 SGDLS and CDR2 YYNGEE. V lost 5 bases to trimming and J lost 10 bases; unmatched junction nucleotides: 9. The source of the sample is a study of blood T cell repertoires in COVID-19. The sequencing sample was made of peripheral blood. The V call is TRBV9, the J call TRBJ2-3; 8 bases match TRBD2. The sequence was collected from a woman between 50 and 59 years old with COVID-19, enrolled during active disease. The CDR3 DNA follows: TGTGCCAGCAGACCACGGGGACTAGTAGCGCAGTATTTT. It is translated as CASRPRGLVAQYF. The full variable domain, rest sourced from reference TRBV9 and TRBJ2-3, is DSGVTQTPKHLITATGQRVTLRCSPRSGDLSVYWYQQSLDQGLQFLIQYYNGEERAKGNILERFSAQQFPDLHSELNLSSLELGDSALYFCASRPRGLVAQYFGPGTRLTVL.